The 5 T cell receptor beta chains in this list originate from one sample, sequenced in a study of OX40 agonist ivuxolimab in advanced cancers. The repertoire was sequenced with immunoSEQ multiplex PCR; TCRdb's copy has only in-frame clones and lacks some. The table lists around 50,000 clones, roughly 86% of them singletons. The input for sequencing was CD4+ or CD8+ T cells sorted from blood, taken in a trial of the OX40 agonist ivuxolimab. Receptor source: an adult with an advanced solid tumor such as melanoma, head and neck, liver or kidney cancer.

The chain's CDR3 is CASSLWGQGAGSYGYTF. CDR3 DNA sequence: TGTGCCAGCAGTTTATGGGGACAGGGAGCTGGTAGCTATGGCTACACCTTC. The chain links TRBV28 to TRBJ1-2; 9 bases are shared with TRBD1. There are 17 residues in the CDR3. From germline, CDR1 is MDHEN and CDR2 SYDVKM. Unmatched junction bases numbered 9, after V lost 0 bases and J lost 4 bases.

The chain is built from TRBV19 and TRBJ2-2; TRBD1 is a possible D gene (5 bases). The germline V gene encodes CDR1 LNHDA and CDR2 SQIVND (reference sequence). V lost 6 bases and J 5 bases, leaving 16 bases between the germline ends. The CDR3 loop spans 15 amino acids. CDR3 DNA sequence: TGTGCCAGTAGCCCAAGGGGTGGGGCTACCGGGGAGCTGTTTTTT. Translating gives CASSPRGGATGELFF.

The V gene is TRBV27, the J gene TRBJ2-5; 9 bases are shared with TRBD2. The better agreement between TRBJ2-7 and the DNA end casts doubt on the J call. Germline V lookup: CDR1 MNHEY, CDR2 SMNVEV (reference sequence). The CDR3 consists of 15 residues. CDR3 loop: CASSLSLAGVYEQYF. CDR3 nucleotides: TGTGCCAGCAGTTTATCACTAGCGGGCGTTTACGAGCAGTACTTC.

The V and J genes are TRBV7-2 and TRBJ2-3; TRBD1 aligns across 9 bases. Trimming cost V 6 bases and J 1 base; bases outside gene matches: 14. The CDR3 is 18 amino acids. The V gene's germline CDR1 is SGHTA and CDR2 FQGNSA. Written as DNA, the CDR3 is TGTGCCAGCAGTTTTTACCGATACAGGGGGCGAGGCACAGATACGCAGTATTTT. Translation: CASSFYRYRGRGTDTQYF. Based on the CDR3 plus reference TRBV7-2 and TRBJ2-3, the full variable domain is GAGVSQSPSNKVTEKGKDVELRCDPISGHTALYWYRQSLGQGLEFLIYFQGNSAPDKSGLPSDRFSAERTGGSVSTLTIQRTQQEDSAVYLCASSFYRYRGRGTDTQYFGPGTRLTVL.

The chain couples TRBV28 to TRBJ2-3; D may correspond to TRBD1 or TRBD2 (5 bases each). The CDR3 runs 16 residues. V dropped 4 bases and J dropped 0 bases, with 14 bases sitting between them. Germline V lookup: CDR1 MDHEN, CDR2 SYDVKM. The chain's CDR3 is CASSSPGTMSTDTQYF. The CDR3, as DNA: TGTGCCAGCAGTTCCCCCGGGACGATGAGCACAGATACGCAGTATTTT.